A selection of T cell receptor beta chains follows, all from one sample in a study of monozygotic twins with inflammatory bowel disease. Following a re-call of the 5' RACE reads, TCRdb has one entry per CDR3 protein and lacks DNA. This table holds approximately 100,000 distinct CDR3 sequences. Material for sequencing was blood. These receptors originate from a human donor with ulcerative colitis or Crohn's disease, or a healthy co-twin of an affected twin (not recorded which). The CDR3 runs from the conserved cysteine through the conserved F or W.

J: TRBJ2-7
V: TRBV4-2
CDR3: CASSQDPTGGREQYF

J: TRBJ2-7
V: TRBV10-3
CDR3: CAISERGQTYEQYF

J: TRBJ2-1
V: TRBV20-1
CDR3: CSARKSSYNEQFF

J: TRBJ2-7
V: TRBV18
CDR3: CASSPRSANTYEQYF

J: TRBJ1-4
V: TRBV4-2
CDR3: CASSQRRETEKLFF

J: TRBJ1-5
V: TRBV19
CDR3: CASSQGPLRPQHF

J: TRBJ2-5
V: TRBV10-3
CDR3: CAISESIGTETQYF

J: TRBJ2-7
V: TRBV19
CDR3: CASSTSGQGKKEQYF

J: TRBJ2-3
V: TRBV15
CDR3: CATSIAPISTDTQYF

J: TRBJ1-5
V: TRBV6-1
CDR3: CASGRTGGFNQPQHF

J: TRBJ1-1
V: TRBV6-6
CDR3: CASSYDWSTEAFF

J: TRBJ1-4
V: TRBV5-1
CDR3: CASSSDGATNEKLFF

J: TRBJ2-1
V: TRBV18
CDR3: CASSPPGALNLFF

J: TRBJ2-7
V: TRBV7-9
CDR3: CASSLGQGSFYEQYF

J: TRBJ1-5
V: TRBV20-1
CDR3: CSAGWGQGSQPQHF

J: TRBJ2-7
V: TRBV5-1
CDR3: CASSEGQMDEQYF

J: TRBJ1-4
V: TRBV15
CDR3: CATSRMATNEKLFF

J: TRBJ1-5
V: TRBV20-1
CDR3: CSARFRQGGTGNQPQHF

J: TRBJ2-5
V: TRBV5-1
CDR3: CASSLPGNQETQYF

J: TRBJ2-1
V: TRBV7-2
CDR3: CASSPFGGAGSYNEQFF

J: TRBJ1-5
V: TRBV12-3/TRBV12-4
CDR3: CASSSEQGDSNQPQHF

J: TRBJ2-1
V: TRBV9
CDR3: CASSIGGKGGNEQFF

J: TRBJ2-3
V: TRBV5-1
CDR3: CASSLLVADTQYF

J: TRBJ2-3
V: TRBV7-6
CDR3: CASSPRSASTDTQYF

J: TRBJ2-1
V: TRBV28
CDR3: CASSYPPEYNEQFF

J: TRBJ2-3
V: TRBV20-1
CDR3: CSEGGGASDTQYF

J: TRBJ2-7
V: TRBV27
CDR3: CASSSSVASGLYEQYF

J: TRBJ2-3
V: TRBV7-2
CDR3: CASSLEGGQGLDTQYF

J: TRBJ2-3
V: TRBV4-2
CDR3: CASSQDMAGETDTQYF

J: TRBJ1-6
V: TRBV3-1
CDR3: CASSQEIGSPLHF

J: TRBJ2-3
V: TRBV6-5
CDR3: CASSYSRGRTDTQYF

J: TRBJ2-5
V: TRBV5-1
CDR3: CASSLYPTGETQYF

J: TRBJ2-2
V: TRBV18
CDR3: CASSPRVSTGELFF

J: TRBJ1-4
V: TRBV12-3/TRBV12-4
CDR3: CASSSDRVNEKLFF

J: TRBJ2-5
V: TRBV20-1
CDR3: CSASDPQRGGRETQYF

J: TRBJ2-5
V: TRBV2
CDR3: CASSPGQERQETQYF

J: TRBJ1-5
V: TRBV29-1
CDR3: CSVDKQGRGSNQPQHF

J: TRBJ1-4
V: TRBV3-1
CDR3: CASSQQGADNEKLFF

J: TRBJ1-2
V: TRBV20-1
CDR3: CSARRAVKRGYTF

J: TRBJ2-1
V: TRBV7-2
CDR3: CASSLAGARNEQFF

J: TRBJ2-7
V: TRBV20-1
CDR3: CSANRGVPYEQYF

J: TRBJ2-3
V: TRBV19
CDR3: CASAQSSDTQYF

J: TRBJ2-5
V: TRBV20-1
CDR3: CSASGDHRETQYF

J: TRBJ2-1
V: TRBV7-2
CDR3: CASIFGTRSYNEQFF

J: TRBJ2-5
V: TRBV5-1
CDR3: CASSDGLAGETQYF

J: TRBJ2-7
V: TRBV7-2
CDR3: CASSLRGAYEQYF

J: TRBJ2-7
V: TRBV7-3
CDR3: CASSLSQGSERYF

J: TRBJ2-7
V: TRBV11-2
CDR3: CASSLGGRGLSYEQYF

J: TRBJ2-3
V: TRBV29-1
CDR3: CSVEVSGGADTQYF

J: TRBJ2-7
V: TRBV28
CDR3: CASSSGIYEQYF

J: TRBJ1-5
V: TRBV27
CDR3: CASILRGGGIGGNQPQHF

J: TRBJ2-1
V: TRBV7-3
CDR3: CASSSGGAGSYNEQFF